A single sample gave rise to the 13 T cell receptor beta chains below, sequenced in a study of spatial heterogeneity in lung cancer. For these receptors, no antigen is known. The study's findings and limits: The number of expanded tumor alpha and beta chains correlated with mutation number.

TCRdb itself ran the 5' RACE reads through MiXCR, one entry per CDR3 protein. Altogether about 6,900 distinct CDR3 sequences are present, around 11% being singletons, with the ten largest covering over 20%. Time point meaning: sample taken at primary tumor resection. Sequenced material: lung tumor tissue, taken at surgery. The receptors originated from a male donor with early-stage non-small cell lung cancer.

This clonotype qualifies as medium-sized. The J gene is TRBJ2-7, the V gene TRBV27; D not resolved. V lost 4 bases to trimming and J lost 3 bases, with 4 bases between them. This CDR3 is built from 11 residues. CDR1 is MNHEY and CDR2 is SMNVEV in the germline V gene (reference sequence). The CDR3 sequence is CASSSLYEQYF. In DNA form, the CDR3 reads TGTGCCAGCAGTTCCCTCTACGAGCAGTACTTC.

This clonotype was seen a few times. The V gene is TRBV5-1, the J gene TRBJ2-7, with D unclear. Looked up from germline, CDR1 is SGHRS and CDR2 is YFSETQ. This CDR3 has 14 residues. Trimming took 0 bases from V and 0 from J, leaving 7 bases between them. This chain's CDR3 is CASSLDSSSYEQYF. DNA of the CDR3: TGCGCCAGCAGCTTGGACAGTAGCTCCTACGAGCAGTACTTC.

This clonotype is medium-sized in the sample. The chain links TRBV24-1 to TRBJ2-3; 7 nucleotides agree with TRBD1. Germline V gene sequence: CDR1 KGHDR, CDR2 SFDVKD. There are 20 residues in the CDR3. Trimming at V came to 4 bases and at J to 6 bases, leaving 24 bases not matched to a gene. CDR3 sequence (DNA): TGTGCCACCAGTGACTCCGGGACAGCCGGGCCCACTCGCACAGCGGATACGCAGTATTTT. It codes for CATSDSGTAGPTRTADTQYF.

The table lists this clonotype with many counts. V and J are TRBV7-9 and TRBJ2-6; D gene unclear. V lost 9 bases and J lost 2, with 11 bases in between. This CDR3 comprises 14 residues. Germline-derived CDR1 and CDR2 are SEHNR and FQNEAQ (reference sequence). This chain's CDR3 is CASTTRTGANVLTF. The CDR3 DNA is TGTGCCAGTACCACCAGGACTGGGGCCAACGTCCTGACTTTC.

This clonotype showed up many times. CDR3 in amino acids: CASSPGYNYGYTF. CDR3 DNA sequence: TGTGCCAGCAGCCCGGGGTACAACTATGGCTACACCTTC. This chain uses TRBV7-8 with TRBJ1-2, with unresolved D. The CDR3 runs 13 residues. The germline V gene encodes CDR1 SGHVS and CDR2 FQNEAQ. V was trimmed by 5 bases and J by 2 bases, leaving 9 bases between them.

This clonotype was observed many times. The chain carries TRBV7-2 and TRBJ2-5; D call uncertain. Germline lookup yields CDR1 SGHTA and CDR2 FQGNSA. The CDR3 consists of 11 residues. V was shortened by 6 bases and J by 1 base, with 3 bases between the two germline ends. The CDR3 nucleotides read TGTGCCAGCAGAATCCAAGAGACCCAGTACTTC. This gives the protein CASRIQETQYF.

This clonotype showed up many times. The rearrangement joins TRBV28 to TRBJ1-2, with D perhaps TRBD1 (5 bases). V gave up 3 bases and J gave up 8 bases, with 13 bases separating them. The CDR3 has 13 amino acids. The germline CDR1 and CDR2 sequences are MDHEN and SYDVKM. The CDR3 bases are TGTGCCAGCAGTTTCGTGGCAGGGCGCGGCTACACCTTC. This translates into CASSFVAGRGYTF.

This clonotype was recorded at least ten times. V usage is TRBV5-1 and J usage is TRBJ2-7, with TRBD2 matching 10 bases. V was clipped by 2 bases and J by 7 bases; unmatched bases: 9. This CDR3 has 15 amino acids. Germline V gene sequence: CDR1 SGHRS, CDR2 YFSETQ. The CDR3 loop reads CASSFQAGGPREQYF. CDR3 coding DNA: TGCGCCAGCAGCTTCCAAGCGGGAGGGCCGAGGGAGCAGTACTTC.

This clonotype appeared many times. The chain carries TRBV20-1 and TRBJ2-3; D unclear. The germline V gene has CDR1 DFQATT and CDR2 SNEGSKA (reference sequence). Trimming took off 6 bases at V and 2 bases at J, with 15 bases between the two ends. The CDR3 is 14 amino acids. CDR3 residues: CSASATIVTDTQYF. The CDR3 nucleotides are TGCAGTGCCAGTGCGACCATCGTCACAGATACGCAGTATTTT.

The chain carries TRBV29-1 and TRBJ1-1; D not resolved. Germline V lookup: CDR1 SQVTM, CDR2 ANQGSEA. The CDR3 has 13 residues. The germline V and J ends were trimmed by 4 bases and 3 bases, with 12 bases remaining between them. CDR3 nucleotides: TGCAGCGTTGCTTGGCCGGGAGACACTGAAGCTTTCTTT. Translating it yields CSVAWPGDTEAFF.

The V and J genes are TRBV29-1 and TRBJ2-1; D ambiguous. This CDR3 comprises 11 residues. Germline V gene data show CDR1 as SQVTM and CDR2 as ANQGSEA. Trimming removed 0 bases from V and 15 bases from J, with 12 bases in between. CDR3 protein: CSVEDSRNAFF. The CDR3, as DNA: TGCAGCGTTGAAGATAGCCGAAATGCGTTCTTC.

By frequency in the sample, this clonotype is medium-sized. The gene calls are TRBV10-3 and TRBJ2-7, with D possibly called TRBD1 or TRBD2 (5 bases each). Germline V gives CDR1 ENHRY, CDR2 SYGVKD. V shed 4 bases and J shed 0 bases, with 13 bases lying between them. The CDR3 sequence is 15 residues long. The CDR3 DNA reads TGTGCCATCAGTGTAATGGGACCGAACTCCTACGAGCAGTACTTC. It specifies CAISVMGPNSYEQYF.

This clonotype was counted many times. The chain employs TRBV10-3 and TRBJ2-1, with D perhaps TRBD2 (6 bases). The germline CDR1 and CDR2 sequences are ENHRY and SYGVKD. Trimming shortened V by 11 bases and J by 10 bases, and 24 bases separated the two germline ends. The CDR3 loop spans 14 amino acids. This CDR3 is CAATSSPHPWEQFF. DNA of the CDR3: TGTGCCGCGACTAGTTCCCCTCACCCATGGGAGCAGTTCTTC.